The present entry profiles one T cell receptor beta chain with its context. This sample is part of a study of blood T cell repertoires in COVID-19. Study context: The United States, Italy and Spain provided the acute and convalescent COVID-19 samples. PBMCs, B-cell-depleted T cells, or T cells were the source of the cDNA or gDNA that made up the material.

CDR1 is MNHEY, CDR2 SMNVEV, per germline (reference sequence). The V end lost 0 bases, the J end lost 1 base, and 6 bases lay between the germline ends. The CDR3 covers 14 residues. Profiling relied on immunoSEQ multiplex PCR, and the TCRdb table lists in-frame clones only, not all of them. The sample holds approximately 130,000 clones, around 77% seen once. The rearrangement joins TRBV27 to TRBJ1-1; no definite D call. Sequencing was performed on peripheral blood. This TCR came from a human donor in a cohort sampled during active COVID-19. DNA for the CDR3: TGTGCCAGCAGTTTATCTGCGGCGAACACTGAAGCTTTCTTT. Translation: CASSLSAANTEAFF.